In its sample, the clone carrying this TCR beta chain was seen many times. The sample belongs to a study of T cells in Graves' hyperthyroidism and ophthalmopathy. Amplification of TCR beta CDR3 regions used RNA as the template. Using the HTBI primer set, a first-round RT-PCR was run on the TCR CDR3. TCRdb redid the calling of the multiplex PCR reads with MiXCR, one entry per CDR3 protein. The data contain under 500,000 distinct CDR3 sequences, around 15% of them singletons. Each person with ophthalmopathy scored at least 3 on the Clinical Activity Score, reached NOSPECS grade 4 or higher, and had been ill under 3 months. The CDR3 contains 13 residues. Germline lookup yields CDR1 MNHNS and CDR2 SASEGT. The ends lost 5 bases at V and 2 bases at J; junction bases unmatched: 2.

The chain couples TRBV6-1 to TRBJ2-5; 7 bases agree with TRBD1. This TCR came from a man aged 50 to 60 with Graves' ophthalmopathy. The material sequenced was blood. The DNA for the CDR3 is TGTGCCAGCAGTAAGACAGGGCAAGAGACCCAGTACTTC. Residues: CASSKTGQETQYF.